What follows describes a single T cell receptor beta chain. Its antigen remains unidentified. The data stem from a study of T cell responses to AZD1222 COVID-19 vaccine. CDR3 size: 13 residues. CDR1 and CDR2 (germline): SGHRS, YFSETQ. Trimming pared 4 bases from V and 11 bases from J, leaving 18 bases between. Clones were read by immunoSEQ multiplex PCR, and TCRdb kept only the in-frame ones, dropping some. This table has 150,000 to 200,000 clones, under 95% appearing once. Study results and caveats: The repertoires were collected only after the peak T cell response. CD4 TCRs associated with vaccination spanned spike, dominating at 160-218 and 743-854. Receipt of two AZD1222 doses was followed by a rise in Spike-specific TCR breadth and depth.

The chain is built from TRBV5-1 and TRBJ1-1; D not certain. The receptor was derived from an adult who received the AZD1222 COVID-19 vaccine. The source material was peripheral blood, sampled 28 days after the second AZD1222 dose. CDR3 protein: CASSPAGRNGAFF. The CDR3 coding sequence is TGCGCCAGCAGCCCGGCGGGGAGGAACGGGGCTTTCTTT.